This paragraph reports one T cell receptor beta chain. Its antigen is not known. This CDR3 is 17 amino acids long. V lost 0 bases and J lost 6, with 19 bases in between. Germline V CDR1 and CDR2: SGHRS, YFSETQ. The entry originates in a study of CD8 T cells in ankylosing spondylitis. TCRdb reanalysed the 5' RACE reads using MiXCR and keeps one entry per CDR3 protein. The table records approximately 540,000 distinct CDR3 sequences, over 9.5% of them present only once. Study-wide findings and caveats: Earlier work had already found some motif variants in reactive arthritis synovial fluid and blood. Matched ankylosing spondylitis synovial fluid reportedly contained a significantly enriched population of disease-linked clones. Several highly homologous variants formed a TCR beta motif that appeared characteristic of ankylosing spondylitis blood.

The TCR comes from a male donor with ankylosing spondylitis. Input material: blood, either unsorted or a sorted T cell fraction (not recorded which). V gene TRBV5-1 combines with J gene TRBJ2-1; D perhaps matches TRBD1 (6 bases). The CDR3 nucleotides read TGCGCCAGCAGCTTGGGAGGGGGATCCTACCAATTCAATGAGCAGTTCTTC. Encoded protein: CASSLGGGSYQFNEQFF.